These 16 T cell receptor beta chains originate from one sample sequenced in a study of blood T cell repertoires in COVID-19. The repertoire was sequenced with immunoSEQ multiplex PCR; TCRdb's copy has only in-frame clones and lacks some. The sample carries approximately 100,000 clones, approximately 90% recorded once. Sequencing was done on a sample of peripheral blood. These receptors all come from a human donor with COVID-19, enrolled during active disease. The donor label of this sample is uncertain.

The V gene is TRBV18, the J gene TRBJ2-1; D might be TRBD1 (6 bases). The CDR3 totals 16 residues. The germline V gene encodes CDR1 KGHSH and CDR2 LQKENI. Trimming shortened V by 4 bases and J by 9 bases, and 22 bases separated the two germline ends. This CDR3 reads CASSRLQGSSPFEQFF. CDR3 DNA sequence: TGTGCCAGCTCACGTCTGCAGGGGAGTTCTCCTTTTGAGCAGTTCTTC.

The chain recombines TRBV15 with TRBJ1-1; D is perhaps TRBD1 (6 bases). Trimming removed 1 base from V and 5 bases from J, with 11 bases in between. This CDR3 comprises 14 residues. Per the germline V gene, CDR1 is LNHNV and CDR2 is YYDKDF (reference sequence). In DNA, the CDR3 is TGTGCCACCAGCAGAGTGGGGAGGGGGACTGAAGCTTTCTTT. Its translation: CATSRVGRGTEAFF.

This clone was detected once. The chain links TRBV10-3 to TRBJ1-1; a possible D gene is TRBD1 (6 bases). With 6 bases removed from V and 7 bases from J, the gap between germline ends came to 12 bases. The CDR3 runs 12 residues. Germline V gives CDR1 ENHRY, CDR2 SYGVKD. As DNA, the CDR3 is TGTGCCATCAGCAGGGGCGTCTATGAAGCTTTCTTT. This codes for CAISRGVYEAFF.

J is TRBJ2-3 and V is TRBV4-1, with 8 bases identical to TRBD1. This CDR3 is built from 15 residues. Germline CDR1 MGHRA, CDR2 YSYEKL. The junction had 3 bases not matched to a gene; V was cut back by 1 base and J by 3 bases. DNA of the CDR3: TGCGCCAGCAGCCAAGTCGACAGGGGAACAGATACGCAGTATTTT. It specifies CASSQVDRGTDTQYF.

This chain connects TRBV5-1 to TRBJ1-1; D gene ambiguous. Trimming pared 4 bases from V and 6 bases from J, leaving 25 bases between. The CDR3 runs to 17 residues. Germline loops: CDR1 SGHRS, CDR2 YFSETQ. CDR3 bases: TGCGCCAGCAGCGTGAGGGCGCAGTCGACTATTGGGGCTGAAGCTTTCTTT. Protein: CASSVRAQSTIGAEAFF. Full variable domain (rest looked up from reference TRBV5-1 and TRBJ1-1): KAGVTQTPRYLIKTRGQQVTLSCSPISGHRSVSWYQQTPGQGLQFLFEYFSETQRNKGNFPGRFSGRQFSNSRSEMNVSTLELGDSALYLCASSVRAQSTIGAEAFFGQGTRLTVV.

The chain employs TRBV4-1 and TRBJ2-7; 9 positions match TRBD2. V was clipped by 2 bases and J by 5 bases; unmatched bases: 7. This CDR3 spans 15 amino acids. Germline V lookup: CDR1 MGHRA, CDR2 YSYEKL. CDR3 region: CASSQTVAGDHEQYF. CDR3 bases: TGCGCCAGCAGCCAAACAGTAGCGGGAGACCACGAGCAGTACTTC.

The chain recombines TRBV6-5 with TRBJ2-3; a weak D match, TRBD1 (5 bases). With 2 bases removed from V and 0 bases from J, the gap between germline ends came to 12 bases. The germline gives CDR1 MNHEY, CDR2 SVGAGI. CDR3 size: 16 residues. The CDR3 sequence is CASSYRGTWSTDTQYF. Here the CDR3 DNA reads TGTGCCAGCAGTTACAGGGGCACATGGAGCACAGATACGCAGTATTTT.

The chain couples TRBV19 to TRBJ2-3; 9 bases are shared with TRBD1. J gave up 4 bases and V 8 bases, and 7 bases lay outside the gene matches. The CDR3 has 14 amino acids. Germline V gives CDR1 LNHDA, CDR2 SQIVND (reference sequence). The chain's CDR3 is CASSGTGRSDTQYF. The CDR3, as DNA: TGTGCCAGTTCCGGGACAGGGCGGTCAGATACGCAGTATTTT.

The CDR3 protein is CASSSDTNTGELFF. As DNA, the CDR3 is TGCGCCAGCAGTTCCGACACGAACACCGGGGAGCTGTTTTTT. This chain uses TRBV5-1 with TRBJ2-2; D unclear. In germline, CDR1 is SGHRS, CDR2 YFSETQ. The CDR3 is 14 amino acids. Trimming removed 5 bases from V and 0 bases from J, with 8 bases in between.

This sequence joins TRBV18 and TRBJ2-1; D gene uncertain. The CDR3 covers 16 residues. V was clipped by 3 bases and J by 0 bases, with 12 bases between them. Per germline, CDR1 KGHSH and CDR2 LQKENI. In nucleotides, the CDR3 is TGTGCCAGCTCACCGAACGAACTTCACTCCTACAATGAGCAGTTCTTC. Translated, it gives CASSPNELHSYNEQFF.

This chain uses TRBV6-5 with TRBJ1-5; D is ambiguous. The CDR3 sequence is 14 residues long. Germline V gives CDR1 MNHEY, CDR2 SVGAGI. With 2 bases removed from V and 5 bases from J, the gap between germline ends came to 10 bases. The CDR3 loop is CASSYKGGDQPQHF. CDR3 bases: TGTGCCAGCAGTTACAAGGGAGGAGATCAGCCCCAGCATTTT.

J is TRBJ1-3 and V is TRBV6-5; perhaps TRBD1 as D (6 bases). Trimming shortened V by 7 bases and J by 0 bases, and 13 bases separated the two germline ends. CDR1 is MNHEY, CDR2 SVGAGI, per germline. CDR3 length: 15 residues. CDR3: CASKLDRNSGNTIYF. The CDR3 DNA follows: TGTGCCAGCAAACTCGACAGGAACTCTGGAAACACCATATATTTT.

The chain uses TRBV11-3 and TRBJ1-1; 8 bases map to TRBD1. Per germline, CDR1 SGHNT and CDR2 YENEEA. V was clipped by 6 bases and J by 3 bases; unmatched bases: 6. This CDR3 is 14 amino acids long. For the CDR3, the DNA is TGTGCCAGCAGATCTGACAGGGGCTACACTGAAGCTTTCTTT. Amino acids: CASRSDRGYTEAFF.

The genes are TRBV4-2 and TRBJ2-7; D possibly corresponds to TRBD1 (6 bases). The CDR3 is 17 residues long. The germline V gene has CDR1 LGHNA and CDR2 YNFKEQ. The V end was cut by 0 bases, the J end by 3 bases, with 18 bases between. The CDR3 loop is CASSQEGADGTNYEQYF. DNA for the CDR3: TGTGCCAGCAGCCAAGAGGGGGCGGACGGAACGAACTACGAGCAGTACTTC.

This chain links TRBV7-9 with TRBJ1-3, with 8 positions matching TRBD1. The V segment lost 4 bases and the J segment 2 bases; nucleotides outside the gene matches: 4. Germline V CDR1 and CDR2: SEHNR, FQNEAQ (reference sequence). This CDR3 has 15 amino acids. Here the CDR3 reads CASSSTGVAGNTIYF. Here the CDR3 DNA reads TGTGCCAGCAGCTCGACAGGGGTTGCTGGAAACACCATATATTTT.

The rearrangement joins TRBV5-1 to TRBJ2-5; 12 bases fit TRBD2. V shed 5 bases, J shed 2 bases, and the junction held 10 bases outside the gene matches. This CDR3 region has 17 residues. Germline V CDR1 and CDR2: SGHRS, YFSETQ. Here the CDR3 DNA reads TGCGCCAGCAGATCTACCCTAGCGGGGGGGCCTCAAGAGACCCAGTACTTC. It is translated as CASRSTLAGGPQETQYF. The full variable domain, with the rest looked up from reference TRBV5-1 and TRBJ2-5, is KAGVTQTPRYLIKTRGQQVTLSCSPISGHRSVSWYQQTPGQGLQFLFEYFSETQRNKGNFPGRFSGRQFSNSRSEMNVSTLELGDSALYLCASRSTLAGGPQETQYFGPGTRLLVL.